The TCR beta chain described here comes from a study of T-cell reconstitution after alpha-beta-depleted transplantation in children. The CDR3 sequence is 13 residues long. Trimming removed 8 bases from V and 9 bases from J; junction bases left unmatched: 10. Germline CDR1 and CDR2: SGHNT and YENEEA. Researchers prepared the TCRbeta library using unique molecular identifiers, the study reports. TCRdb re-called the PCR reads through MiXCR, storing one row per CDR3 protein. The repertoire includes 500,000 to 600,000 distinct CDR3 sequences, approximately 32% of them detected once, and under 3% sits in the top ten.

The specimen comprised PBMCs from the stem cell graft donor, sampled from the stem cell graft. The sequence came from a human donor who donated a stem cell graft to a child with aplastic anemia. This rearrangement joins TRBV11-3 to TRBJ2-1; 7 nucleotides line up with TRBD2. The CDR3 DNA reads TGTGCCAGCGCAGCGGGGCGTGCCGTTGAGCAGTTCTTC. This encodes CASAAGRAVEQFF.